This T cell receptor beta chain came from a study of early stage breast cancer tumors. Study results and limitations: Tumors had approximately 2.7-fold higher T cell density and higher clonality than adjacent normal breast tissue. Tumor and normal breast were distinguished via blood comparison in about 90% of the 16 patients.

Sufficient DNA from normal breast often required roughly 90-310 mg tissue. The protocol was immunoSEQ multiplex PCR, while the TCRdb copy is restricted to in-frame clones and leaves out a portion. This table has 8,000 to 9,500 clones, approximately 77% appearing once. V was pared by 7 bases and J by 0 bases, with 20 bases between. The germline V gene encodes CDR1 ENHRY and CDR2 SYGVKD. CDR3 size: 17 residues. As concerns this clone: What it recognizes is unknown.

The sequenced sample consisted of normal breast tissue next to the tumor. The sequence came from a person in their sixties with breast cancer. The J gene is TRBJ2-3, the V gene TRBV10-3; D gene ambiguous. The CDR3, as DNA: TGTGCCATCAATGGCAGATCTACCTCGGCTAGCACAGATACGCAGTATTTT. Protein: CAINGRSTSASTDTQYF.